The subject of this entry is one T cell receptor (beta chain). Its antigen is not identified. The sample originates from a study of T cell responses to AZD1222 COVID-19 vaccine. Whole-study findings and limits: Following two doses of AZD1222, Spike-specific TCR breadth and depth rose. Reports say nearly half of spike-specific TCRs go after unmutated variant regions.

Measured with immunoSEQ multiplex PCR; TCRdb has only the in-frame clones, and not every one. The profile shows more than 140,000 clones, about 91% of them singletons. The specimen comprised peripheral blood, sampled on day 0 of AZD1222 vaccination. This TCR was sampled from an adult in good health.

CDR3 protein: CASSSQVGRSSGANVLTF. In nucleotides, the CDR3 is TGCGCCAGCAGCTCGCAAGTTGGACGGAGCTCTGGGGCCAACGTCCTGACTTTC. The rearrangement joins TRBV4-1 to TRBJ2-6; D call uncertain. The germline CDR1 and CDR2 sequences are MGHRA and YSYEKL. Trimming pared 5 bases from V and 0 bases from J, leaving 17 bases between. The CDR3 is 18 residues long.